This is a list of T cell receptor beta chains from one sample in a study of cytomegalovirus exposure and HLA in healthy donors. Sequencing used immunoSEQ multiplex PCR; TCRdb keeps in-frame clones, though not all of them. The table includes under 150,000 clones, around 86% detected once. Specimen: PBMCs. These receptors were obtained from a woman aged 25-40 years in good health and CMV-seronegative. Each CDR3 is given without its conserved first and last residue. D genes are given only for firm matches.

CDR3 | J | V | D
ASSYSTASYEQY | TRBJ2-7 | TRBV27 | .
AISEKDREYMYEQY | TRBJ2-7 | TRBV10-3 | TRBD1
SVGHSNTEAF | TRBJ1-1 | TRBV29-1 | .
ASSLVLAGVEDTQY | TRBJ2-3 | TRBV11-1 | TRBD2
ATTETIRTEAF | TRBJ1-1 | TRBV10-3 | .
ASSSPTSGEDTQY | TRBJ2-3 | TRBV7-3 | TRBD2
ASSLGGQGSWGTEAF | TRBJ1-1 | TRBV28 | TRBD1
ASSQDYDSGDEQY | TRBJ2-7 | TRBV4-3 | TRBD2
ASSHRSGRVTYEQY | TRBJ2-7 | TRBV5-4 | TRBD2
ASSANREKSNQPQH | TRBJ1-5 | TRBV9 | .
ASSGGTVQETQY | TRBJ2-5 | TRBV6-5 | .
ASSSGLAGNTGELF | TRBJ2-2 | TRBV7-8 | TRBD2
ATKAGDPNSNQPQH | TRBJ1-5 | TRBV28 | .
SARDLVEQF | TRBJ2-1 | TRBV20-1 | .